These T cell receptor beta chains were read from a single sample in a study of CD8 T cells in Susac syndrome. TCRdb used MiXCR to reprocess the immunoSEQ multiplex PCR reads, holding one entry per CDR3 protein. The profile shows 150,000 to 160,000 distinct CDR3 sequences, about 95% of them singletons. The source material was CD8+ T cells from PBMCs. Receptors were obtained from a human donor with multiple sclerosis. CDR3s include the opening cysteine and the closing phenylalanine or tryptophan. A D gene is named only where the DNA matches it firmly. Only part of the rows carry a size: once, few, many, or a class if the clone is expanded.

d_gene	abundance	v_gene	j_gene	CDR3nt	CDR3aa
.	.	TRBV7-6	TRBJ2-3	TGTGCCAGCAGCTCCCTGACAGCTACAGATACGCAGTATTTT	CASSSLTATDTQYF
TRBD2	few	TRBV2	TRBJ2-1	TGTGCCAGCAGTGATAGCGGGGGGGCCTACAATGAGCAGTTCTTC	CASSDSGGAYNEQFF
.	.	TRBV7-6	TRBJ1-1	TGTGCCAGCAGCCCCGCCGTAGCGCCGAACACTGAAGCTTTCTTT	CASSPAVAPNTEAFF
.	.	TRBV29-1	TRBJ1-3	TGCAGCGTTGACGGAGCCGGGGGCTCTGGAAACACCATATATTTT	CSVDGAGGSGNTIYF
.	.	TRBV7-9	TRBJ1-1	TGTGCCAGCAACGAGGTAACAGACCTGAACACTGAAGCTTTCTTT	CASNEVTDLNTEAFF
.	.	TRBV27	TRBJ2-7	TGTGCCAGCAGCTTAACGGATTCCTACGAGCAGTACTTC	CASSLTDSYEQYF
TRBD1	.	TRBV6-1	TRBJ1-1	TGTGCCAGCAGTGAGACGACAGGGAGGAACACTGAAGCTTTCTTT	CASSETTGRNTEAFF
TRBD2	.	TRBV20-1	TRBJ2-1	TGCAGTGCCGGCCCGAGAGCGGGGGGCGCCGAGTTCTTC	CSAGPRAGGAEFF
.	.	TRBV5-1	TRBJ1-1	TGCGCCAGCAGCCTGTCTACGGGGGACACTGAAGCTTTCTTT	CASSLSTGDTEAFF
TRBD2	.	TRBV29-1	TRBJ2-7	TGCAGCGCCGGGGGGGGGACCCACGAGCAGTACTTC	CSAGGGTHEQYF
.	.	TRBV7-6	TRBJ2-2	TGTGCCAGCCGGGGTGTTACCGGGGAGCTGTTTTTT	CASRGVTGELFF
.	.	TRBV6-6	TRBJ2-5	TGTGCCATCACCACGGGAGTAAGGGAGACCCAGTACTTC	CAITTGVRETQYF
TRBD1	.	TRBV12-3/TRBV12-4	TRBJ1-2	TGTGCCAGCAGTTTCGGGACAGGGACTGGCTACACCTTC	CASSFGTGTGYTF
TRBD1	.	TRBV19	TRBJ1-5	TGTGCCAGTAGTATTGAGGGACAGGTCTACAATCAGCCCCAGCATTTT	CASSIEGQVYNQPQHF
.	.	TRBV3-1	TRBJ1-2	TGTGCCAGCAGCCCGGGACGGACAGATGGCTACACCTTC	CASSPGRTDGYTF
.	.	TRBV29-1	TRBJ2-1	TGCAGCGTTGTAGGCTTAGCGAGGCCCTACAATGAGCAGTTCTTC	CSVVGLARPYNEQFF
TRBD1	.	TRBV20-1	TRBJ1-2	TGCAGTGCTAGAGATTACAGGGGGCCTAACTATGGCTACACCTTC	CSARDYRGPNYGYTF
TRBD2	.	TRBV20-1	TRBJ2-7	TGCAGTGCTCTACACAAAGGGACTAGCGGGTACGAGCAGTACTTC	CSALHKGTSGYEQYF
.	.	TRBV25-1	TRBJ2-3	TGTGCCAGCAGTCCCCCAGGCGAGGGTTCCCGCACAGATACGCAGTATTTT	CASSPPGEGSRTDTQYF
.	few	TRBV27	TRBJ2-7	TGTGCCAGCAGCGAAACACAGGGATTGTCCTCCTACGAGCAGTACTTC	CASSETQGLSSYEQYF
TRBD1	.	TRBV13	TRBJ1-1	TGTGCCAGCAGCACGGGACAGAGGTGGGTGAACACTGAAGCTTTCTTT	CASSTGQRWVNTEAFF
TRBD1	.	TRBV27	TRBJ1-5	TGTGCCAGCAGTCACAGGGGAGAGGGGCGCAATCAGCCCCAGCATTTT	CASSHRGEGRNQPQHF
.	few	TRBV5-6	TRBJ2-7	TGTGCCAGCAGCTTGGCCGGCACCCCCTACGAGCAGTACTTC	CASSLAGTPYEQYF
.	.	TRBV13	TRBJ1-2	TGTGCCAGCAGCCCCCCGGCAGCTAACTATGGCTACACCTTC	CASSPPAANYGYTF
.	.	TRBV29-1	TRBJ2-3	TGCAGCGTTGGGGGTGGGGACTTCGACACAGATACGCAGTATTTT	CSVGGGDFDTDTQYF
TRBD1	.	TRBV30	TRBJ1-1	TGTGCCTGGAACAGGGGAAACACTGAAGCTTTCTTT	CAWNRGNTEAFF
TRBD2	.	TRBV3-1	TRBJ2-5	TGTGCCAGCGTGGGACTAGCCGACAACCGACAAGAGACCCAGTACTTC	CASVGLADNRQETQYF
.	once	TRBV27	TRBJ1-5	TGTGCCACCGGGTGGGGGGGAAATAGCAATCAGCCCCAGCATTTT	CATGWGGNSNQPQHF
.	.	TRBV29-1	TRBJ1-2	TGCAGCGTTGCCGCGGGGCTTGGCTACACCTTC	CSVAAGLGYTF
TRBD2	once	TRBV20-1	TRBJ2-1	TGCAGTGCTCCGCGGGGCGGGGGGCTCCATGAGCAGTTCTTC	CSAPRGGGLHEQFF
.	.	TRBV15	TRBJ2-2	TGTGCCACCAGCGGTCTTGGGACAACACGAGCCGGGGAGCTGTTTTTT	CATSGLGTTRAGELFF